This TCR beta chain came from a study of radiation and T cells in renal cell carcinoma. Time point specified: blood 4 weeks post-SBRT, at nephrectomy. Treatment in this sample: 15 Gy SBRT to primary tumor, nephrectomy 4 weeks later. The V gene's germline CDR1 is SGHRS and CDR2 YFSETQ. The CDR3 has 13 residues. V was pared by 1 base and J by 7 bases, with 9 bases between. Repertoires were generated with immunoSEQ multiplex PCR, while TCRdb's copy carries only in-frame clones and drops some. Among tens of thousands of clones, 70% to 85% were seen once, and the ten largest hold roughly 30%. The genes are TRBV5-1 and TRBJ2-1; D gene ambiguous. This clonotype was obtained from a woman aged 70-85 years with renal cell carcinoma. The sequencing used blood, collected from a patient whose treatment included radiotherapy and nephrectomy. The CDR3 DNA reads TGCGCCAGCAGCTTGAATCTAATGAATGAGCAGTTCTTC. This codes for CASSLNLMNEQFF.